This T cell receptor (beta chain) was sequenced in a study of beta chain features in type 1 diabetes. Looking at the study overall: Examination covered almost 110,000,000 sorted cells spanning all samples.

The CDR3 covers 15 residues. Germline V lookup: CDR1 MNHEY, CDR2 SMNVEV (reference sequence). The V and J ends lost 2 bases and 2 bases, in that order; junction bases with no gene match: 4. In regard to this clone: Its cognate antigen is unknown.

Sequencing targeted expressed TCRB transcripts, as all isolated RNA had been reverse transcribed. Data came from immunoSEQ multiplex PCR; TCRdb stores just in-frame clones and leaves some out. The table shows around 500,000 clones, with about 10% occurring only once. Study-wide results and limits: Among type 1 diabetes patients, VDJ junctions had fewer insertions and more deletions.

The authors took one heparinised blood draw, averaging roughly 120 mL, from each donor. The origin of this receptor is a young woman in good health. The V and J genes are TRBV27 and TRBJ2-7, with 9 positions matching TRBD1. Specimen: naive CD4+ T cells from blood. The CDR3 loop is CASSLTGTGTYEQYF. In DNA form, the CDR3 reads TGTGCCAGCAGTTTAACCGGGACAGGGACCTACGAGCAGTACTTC.